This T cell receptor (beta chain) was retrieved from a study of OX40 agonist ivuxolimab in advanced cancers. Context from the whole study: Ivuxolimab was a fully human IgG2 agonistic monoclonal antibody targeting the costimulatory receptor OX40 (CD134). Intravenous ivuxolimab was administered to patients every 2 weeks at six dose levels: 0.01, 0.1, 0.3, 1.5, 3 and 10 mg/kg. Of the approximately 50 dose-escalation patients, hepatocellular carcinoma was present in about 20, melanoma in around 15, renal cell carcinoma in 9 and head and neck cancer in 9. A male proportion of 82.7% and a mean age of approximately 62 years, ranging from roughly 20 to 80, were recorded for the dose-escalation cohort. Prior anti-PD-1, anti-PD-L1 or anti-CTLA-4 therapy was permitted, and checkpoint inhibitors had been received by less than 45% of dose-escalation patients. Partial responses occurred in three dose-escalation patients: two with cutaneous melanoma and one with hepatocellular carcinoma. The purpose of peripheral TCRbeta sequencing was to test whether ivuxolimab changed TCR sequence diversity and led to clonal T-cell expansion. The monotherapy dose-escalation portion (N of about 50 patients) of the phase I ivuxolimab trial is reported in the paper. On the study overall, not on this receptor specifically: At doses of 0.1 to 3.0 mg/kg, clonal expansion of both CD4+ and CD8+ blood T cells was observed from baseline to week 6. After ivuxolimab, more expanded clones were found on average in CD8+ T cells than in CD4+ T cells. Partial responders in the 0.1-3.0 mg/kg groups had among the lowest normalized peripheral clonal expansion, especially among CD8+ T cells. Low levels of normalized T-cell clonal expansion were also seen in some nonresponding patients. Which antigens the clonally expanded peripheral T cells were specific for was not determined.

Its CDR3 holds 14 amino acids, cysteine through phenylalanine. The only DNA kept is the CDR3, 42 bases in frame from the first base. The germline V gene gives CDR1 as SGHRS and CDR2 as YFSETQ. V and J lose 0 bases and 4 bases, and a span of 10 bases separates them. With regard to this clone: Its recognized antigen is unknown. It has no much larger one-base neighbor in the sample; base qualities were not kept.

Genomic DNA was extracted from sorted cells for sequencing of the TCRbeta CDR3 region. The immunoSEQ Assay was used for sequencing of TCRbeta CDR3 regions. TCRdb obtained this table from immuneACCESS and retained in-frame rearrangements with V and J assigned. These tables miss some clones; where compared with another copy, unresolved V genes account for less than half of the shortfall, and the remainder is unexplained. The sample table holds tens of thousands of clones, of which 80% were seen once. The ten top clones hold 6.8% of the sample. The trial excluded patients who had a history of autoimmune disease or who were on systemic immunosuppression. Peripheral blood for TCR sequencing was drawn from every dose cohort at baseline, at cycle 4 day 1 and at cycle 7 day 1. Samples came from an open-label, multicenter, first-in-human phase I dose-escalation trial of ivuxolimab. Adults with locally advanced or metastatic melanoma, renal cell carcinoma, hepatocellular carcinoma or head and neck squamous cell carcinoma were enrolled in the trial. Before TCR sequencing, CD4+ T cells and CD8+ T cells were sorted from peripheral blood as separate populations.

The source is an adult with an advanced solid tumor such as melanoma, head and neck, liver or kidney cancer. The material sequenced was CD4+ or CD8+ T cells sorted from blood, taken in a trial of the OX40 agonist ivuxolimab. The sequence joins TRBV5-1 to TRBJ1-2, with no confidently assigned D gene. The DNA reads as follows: TGCGCCAGCAGCTTGGACGGCGGAGCCTATGGCTACACCTTC. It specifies CASSLDGGAYGYTF. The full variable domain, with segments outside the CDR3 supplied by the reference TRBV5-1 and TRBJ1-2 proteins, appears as KAGVTQTPRYLIKTRGQQVTLSCSPISGHRSVSWYQQTPGQGLQFLFEYFSETQRNKGNFPGRFSGRQFSNSRSEMNVSTLELGDSALYLCASSLDGGAYGYTFGSGTRLTVV.